Sequencing of this T cell receptor beta chain was carried out in a study of blood T cell repertoires in COVID-19 (dated by TCRdb to the early 2020s). Study-wide context: The collaborator samples originated in the United States, Italy and Spain and spanned the acute and convalescent phases of COVID-19. The material from the prospective study consisted of cDNA or gDNA derived from T cells, B-cell-depleted T cells, or PBMCs. The dataset comprised deeply sampled blood TCRbeta repertoires from subjects exposed to, actively infected with, or recovered from COVID-19. The repertoires were released in a freely available public database meant as a resource for research on the immune response to SARS-CoV-2. Samples were obtained from the ongoing ImmuneRACE study (first 160 participants) and from about 1,300 subjects provided by 6 global collaborators. Nearly every sample came with metadata listing a de-identified subject ID, COVID-19 status, age in years and sex. Where available, HLA class I and class II types were taken from metadata supplied by the sample provider and were not determined by assay-based typing.

Whole blood was collected in K2EDTA tubes by collaborating institutions according to the institutions' own protocols. For TCRbeta analysis, collaborators shipped samples in one of three forms: frozen whole blood, isolated PBMCs, or DNA extracted from either of those sample types. Comment on this clone: Its antigen remains undetermined. No much larger clonotype is one base removed from it; base qualities were not supplied.

The germline V gene specifies SGDLS as CDR1 and YYNGEE as CDR2. V is reduced by 3 bases and J by 5 bases, leaving a spacing of 20 bases between them. Reading from cysteine to phenylalanine, the CDR3 counts 16 amino acids. The kept DNA is CDR3 alone, 48 bases in frame from the first base. Results the study describes overall, beyond this receptor: The amount of clinical and demographic metadata varied by source and participant and was provided uncurated.

TCRbeta CDR3 regions were amplified from genomic DNA using the immunoSEQ Assay, a bias-controlled multiplex PCR. The original methods were these. The number of nucleated cells in each sample was estimated by amplification of reference gene primers within the assay. Sequence reads were collapsed and filtered to measure the absolute abundance of every unique TCRbeta CDR3 rearrangement. For each sample, productive Simpson clonality was calculated as the square root of Simpson's diversity index over productive rearrangements. The clones in this table, taken by TCRdb from immuneACCESS, are in-frame only. Not every clone is retained; where verified, under half of the shortfall comes from an unresolved V gene, and the cause of the rest is unknown. V and J calls and clone size are as listed in that table; D and trimming were resolved from the DNA. This sample is represented by a few hundred thousand clones; approximately 86% of them were singletons. Around 2.7% of the sample is held by the ten biggest clonotypes.

The receptor was isolated from a man aged 55 to 69 with acute or convalescent COVID-19. The chain is made from TRBV9 and TRBJ2-5, with the D gene uncertain. Sequencing was carried out using peripheral blood. The DNA is TGTGCCAGCAGCGCCTCTACGAGTATCACGAGCGAGACCCAGTACTTC. The encoded protein is CASSASTSITSETQYF.